This T cell receptor beta chain comes out of a study of T cells in Graves' hyperthyroidism and ophthalmopathy. Study findings and constraints: For ophthalmopathy, model prediction preceded onset by a median roughly 6.3 months. Ophthalmopathy was distinguished from stable hyperthyroidism by 13 V-J signatures. Expanded thyroid clonotypes (above 0.001) were mostly also found in blood.

RNA transcripts yielded amplified TCR beta CDR3 regions. RT-PCR in the first round (using the HTBI primer set) targeted the TCR CDR3. TCRdb itself ran the multiplex PCR reads through MiXCR, one entry per CDR3 protein. This sample has 500,000 to 600,000 distinct CDR3 sequences; 15% to 20% occur once, and the top ten carry over 45%. This CDR3 comprises 16 residues. V dropped 3 bases and J dropped 0 bases, with 13 bases sitting between them. The V gene's germline CDR1 is MNHNS and CDR2 SASEGT. Uncontrolled infection, other autoimmune disease, pregnancy or lactation barred patients from enrollment. Concerning this clonotype itself: Its antigen is as yet unknown.

The gene calls are TRBV6-1 and TRBJ2-3; D possibly corresponds to TRBD2 (6 bases). This receptor was taken from a man aged 40-50 years with Graves' ophthalmopathy. Sequencing was done on a sample of blood. This chain's CDR3 is CASSDWRGSSTDTQYF. In DNA, the CDR3 is TGTGCCAGCAGTGATTGGCGGGGCTCTAGCACAGATACGCAGTATTTT.